This T cell receptor beta chain emerged from a study of glioma-infiltrating T cells. Study-wide points: Only very few CDR3 sequences appeared in both tissue and blood. Above-expected tissue-blood divergence occurred in all gliomas, most in low-grade ones.

The germline V gene encodes CDR1 KGHSH and CDR2 LQKENI. The CDR3 sequence is 14 residues long. Trimming removed 0 bases at V and 0 bases at J, with 4 bases between. Concerning this clonotype itself: The target antigen is unknown.

The iRepertoire nested amplicon-rescue multiplex PCR amplified TCR alpha and beta CDR3s from RNA. TCRdb redid the calling of the multiplex PCR reads with MiXCR, one entry per CDR3 protein. The sample lists about 130,000 distinct CDR3 sequences, around a quarter occurring once. Sequencing used glioma tissue, nonneoplastic brain tissue, or PBMCs (not recorded which). This receptor was taken from a human donor with low-grade glioma or glioblastoma, undergoing nonglioma brain surgery, or in good health (not recorded which). J is TRBJ2-3 and V is TRBV18; D is uncertain. In DNA, the CDR3 is TGTGCCAGCTCACCACCGACAAGCACAGATACGCAGTATTTT. It codes for CASSPPTSTDTQYF.